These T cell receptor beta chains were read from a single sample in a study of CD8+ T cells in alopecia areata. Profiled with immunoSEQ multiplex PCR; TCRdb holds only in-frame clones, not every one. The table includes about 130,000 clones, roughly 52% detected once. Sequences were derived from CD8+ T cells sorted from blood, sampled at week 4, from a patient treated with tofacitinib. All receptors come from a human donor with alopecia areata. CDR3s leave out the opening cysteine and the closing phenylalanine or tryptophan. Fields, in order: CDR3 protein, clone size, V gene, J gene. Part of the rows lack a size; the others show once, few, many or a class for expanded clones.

CDR3: ASSPWETPNQPQH
size: -
V: TRBV7-8
J: TRBJ1-5

CDR3: ASSLPLGGPRETQY
size: -
V: TRBV6-5
J: TRBJ2-5

CDR3: ASSPGQGDYYGYT
size: -
V: TRBV13
J: TRBJ1-2

CDR3: ASRPSRGEGNEQF
size: -
V: TRBV11-2
J: TRBJ2-1

CDR3: ASSEDGQIYNSPLH
size: -
V: TRBV6-1
J: TRBJ1-6

CDR3: ASSTLTGIDEQY
size: -
V: TRBV13
J: TRBJ2-7

CDR3: ASSNRVTYEQY
size: -
V: TRBV6-1
J: TRBJ2-7

CDR3: ASSFGAGLVRNTIY
size: -
V: TRBV7-9
J: TRBJ1-3

CDR3: SVDGGGYT
size: -
V: TRBV29-1
J: TRBJ1-2

CDR3: ASSFAGGINEQF
size: -
V: TRBV5-1
J: TRBJ2-1

CDR3: ASSTSFSETQY
size: few
V: TRBV9
J: TRBJ2-5

CDR3: ASSFSPHEQY
size: -
V: TRBV5-6
J: TRBJ2-7

CDR3: SVEGLAGVPMNEQF
size: few
V: TRBV29-1
J: TRBJ2-1

CDR3: ASSLEGVPYEQY
size: -
V: TRBV11-2
J: TRBJ2-7

CDR3: ASGLGRTGAGETQY
size: -
V: TRBV12-5
J: TRBJ2-5

CDR3: SVEGQRNNEQF
size: -
V: TRBV29-1
J: TRBJ2-1

CDR3: ASIRGSGSYGYT
size: -
V: TRBV6-5
J: TRBJ1-2

CDR3: ASSSGLPVETQY
size: -
V: TRBV6-5
J: TRBJ2-5

CDR3: ASSPGENPYGYT
size: few
V: TRBV13
J: TRBJ1-2

CDR3: ASSFRFRGGNLNSPLH
size: -
V: TRBV11-2
J: TRBJ1-6

CDR3: ASSEPGQPLDSPLH
size: -
V: TRBV10-2
J: TRBJ1-6

CDR3: ASSFEGDYNEQF
size: once
V: TRBV7-7
J: TRBJ2-1

CDR3: ASSLAIQGMRYNEQF
size: few
V: TRBV5-1
J: TRBJ2-1

CDR3: AWSGGATYNEQF
size: -
V: TRBV30
J: TRBJ2-1

CDR3: AGSQGDGTQY
size: once
V: TRBV30
J: TRBJ2-3